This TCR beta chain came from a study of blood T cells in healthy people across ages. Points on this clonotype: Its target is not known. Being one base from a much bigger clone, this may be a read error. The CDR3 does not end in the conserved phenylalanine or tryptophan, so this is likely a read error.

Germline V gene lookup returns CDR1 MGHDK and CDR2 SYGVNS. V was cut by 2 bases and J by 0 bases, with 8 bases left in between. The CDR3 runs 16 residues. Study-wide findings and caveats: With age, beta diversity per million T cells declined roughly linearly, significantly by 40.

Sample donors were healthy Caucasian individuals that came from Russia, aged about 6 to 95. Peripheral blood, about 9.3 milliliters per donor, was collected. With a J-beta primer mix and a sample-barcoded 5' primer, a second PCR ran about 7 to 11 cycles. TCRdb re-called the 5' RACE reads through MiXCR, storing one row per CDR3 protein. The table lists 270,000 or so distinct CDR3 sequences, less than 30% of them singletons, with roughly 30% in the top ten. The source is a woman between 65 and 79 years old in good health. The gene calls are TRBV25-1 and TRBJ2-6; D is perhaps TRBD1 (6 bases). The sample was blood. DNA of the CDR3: TGTGCCAGCAGTGAAGGGGGCAACTCTGGGGCCAACGTCCTGACTCTC. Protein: CASSEGGNSGANVLTL.